The rows below give T cell receptor beta chains drawn from one sample of a study of vaccination effects on CD4 cells after COVID-19. Antigen specificity for these receptors is unknown. The data were produced by immunoSEQ multiplex PCR, yet TCRdb's version contains in-frame clones alone and is incomplete. There are approximately 74,000 clones in the sample; about four fifths occur only once, and around 2.9% lies in the top ten. This specimen was CD4+ T cells from PBMCs cultured with HCoV-NL63 spike peptides, taken before COVID-19 vaccination. The receptors stem from a human donor who received a COVID-19 vaccine. The CDR3 runs from the conserved cysteine through the conserved F or W. Each record gives: clone size, D gene, J gene, V gene, CDR3 protein, CDR3 DNA. A D gene is named only where the DNA matches it firmly. Size values are once, few and many counts, or a class for expanded clones, and some rows have none.

>.|TRBD1|TRBJ1-2|TRBV28
CASSETGQYGYTF
TGTGCCAGCAGTGAGACAGGGCAGTATGGCTACACCTTC
>few|.|TRBJ2-2|TRBV10-1
CASSAGWEELFF
TGCGCCAGCAGTGCAGGCTGGGAAGAGCTGTTTTTT
>.|.|TRBJ2-1|TRBV7-9
CASSLGQDYEQFF
TGTGCCAGCAGCTTAGGTCAGGATTATGAGCAGTTCTTC
>.|.|TRBJ2-5|TRBV5-1
CASSSEGGETQYF
TGCGCCAGCAGCTCAGAGGGCGGAGAGACCCAGTACTTC
>.|.|TRBJ2-5|TRBV10-1
CASSETVQETQYF
TGCGCCAGCAGTGAAACGGTACAAGAGACCCAGTACTTC
>.|.|TRBJ1-2|TRBV29-1
CSVDLRGTSYGYTF
TGCAGCGTTGATCTGAGGGGGACATCATATGGCTACACCTTC
>.|.|TRBJ2-3|TRBV5-1
CASSFGGRDTQYF
TGCGCCAGCAGCTTCGGGGGACGGGATACGCAGTATTTT
>.|TRBD1|TRBJ2-2|TRBV5-6
CASSWDRGATGELFF
TGTGCCAGCAGTTGGGACAGGGGGGCCACCGGGGAGCTGTTTTTT
>.|.|TRBJ1-3|TRBV7-9
CAKGDGVEAGNTIYF
TGTGCCAAGGGGGATGGTGTGGAAGCTGGAAACACCATATATTTT
>once|TRBD1|TRBJ2-6|TRBV9
CASSATGTAFSGANVLTF
TGTGCCAGCAGCGCCACCGGGACAGCGTTCTCTGGGGCCAACGTCCTGACTTTC